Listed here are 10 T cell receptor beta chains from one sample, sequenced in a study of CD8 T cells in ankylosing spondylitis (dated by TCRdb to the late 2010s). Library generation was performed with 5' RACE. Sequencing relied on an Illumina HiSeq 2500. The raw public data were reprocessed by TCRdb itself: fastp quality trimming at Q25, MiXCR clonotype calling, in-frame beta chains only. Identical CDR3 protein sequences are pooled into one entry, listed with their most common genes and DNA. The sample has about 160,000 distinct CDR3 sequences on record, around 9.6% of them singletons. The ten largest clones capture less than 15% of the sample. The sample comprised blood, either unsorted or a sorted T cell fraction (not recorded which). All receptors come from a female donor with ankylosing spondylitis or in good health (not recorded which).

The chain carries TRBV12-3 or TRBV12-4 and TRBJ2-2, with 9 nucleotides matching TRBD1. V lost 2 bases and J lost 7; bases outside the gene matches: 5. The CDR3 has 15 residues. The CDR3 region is CASSLMGQGGGELFF. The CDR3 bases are TGTGCCAGCAGTTTAATGGGACAGGGTGGCGGGGAGCTGTTTTTT.

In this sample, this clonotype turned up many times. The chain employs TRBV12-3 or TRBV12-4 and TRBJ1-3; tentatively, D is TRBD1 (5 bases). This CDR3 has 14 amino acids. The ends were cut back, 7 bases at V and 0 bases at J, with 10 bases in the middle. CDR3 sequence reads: CASTYGGSGNTIYF. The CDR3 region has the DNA TGTGCCAGCACGTACGGGGGCTCTGGAAACACCATATATTTT.

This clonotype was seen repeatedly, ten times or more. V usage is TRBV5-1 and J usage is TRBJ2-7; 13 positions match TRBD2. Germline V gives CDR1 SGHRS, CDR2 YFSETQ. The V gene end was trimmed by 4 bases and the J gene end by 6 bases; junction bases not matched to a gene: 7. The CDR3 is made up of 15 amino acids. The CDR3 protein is CASSLGGLAGAEQYF. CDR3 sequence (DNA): TGCGCCAGCAGCCTGGGAGGACTAGCGGGAGCCGAGCAGTACTTC.

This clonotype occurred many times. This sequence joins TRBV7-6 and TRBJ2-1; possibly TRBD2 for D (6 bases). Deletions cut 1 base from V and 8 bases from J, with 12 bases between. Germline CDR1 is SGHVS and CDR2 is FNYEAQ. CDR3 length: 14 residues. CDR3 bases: TGTGCCAGCAGCTTAGTCGCTAGCGACGATGAGCAGTTCTTC. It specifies CASSLVASDDEQFF.

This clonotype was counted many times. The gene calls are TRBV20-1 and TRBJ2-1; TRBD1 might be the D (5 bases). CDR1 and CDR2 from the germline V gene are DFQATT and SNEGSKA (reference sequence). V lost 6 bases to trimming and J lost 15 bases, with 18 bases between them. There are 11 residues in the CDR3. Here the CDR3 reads CSAKVGPGRFF. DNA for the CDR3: TGCAGTGCCAAAGTGGGGCCCGGTCGGTTCTTC.

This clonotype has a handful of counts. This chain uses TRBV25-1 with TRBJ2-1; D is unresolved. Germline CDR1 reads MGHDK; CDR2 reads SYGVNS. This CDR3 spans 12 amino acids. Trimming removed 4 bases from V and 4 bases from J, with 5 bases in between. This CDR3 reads CASSAVYNEQFF. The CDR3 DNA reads TGTGCCAGCAGTGCGGTATACAATGAGCAGTTCTTC.

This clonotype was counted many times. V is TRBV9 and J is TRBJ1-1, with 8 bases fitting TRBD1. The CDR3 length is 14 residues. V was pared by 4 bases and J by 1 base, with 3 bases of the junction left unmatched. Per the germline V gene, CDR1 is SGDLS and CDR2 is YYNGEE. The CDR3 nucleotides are TGTGCCAGCAGCCGACAGGGGAGGAACACTGAAGCTTTCTTT. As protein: CASSRQGRNTEAFF.

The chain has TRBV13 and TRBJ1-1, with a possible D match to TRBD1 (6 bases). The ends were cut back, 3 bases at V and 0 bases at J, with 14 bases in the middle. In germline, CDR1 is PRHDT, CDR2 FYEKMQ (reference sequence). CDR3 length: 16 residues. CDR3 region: CASSLGRGPLNTEAFF. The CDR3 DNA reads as TGTGCCAGCAGCTTGGGCAGGGGACCCCTGAACACTGAAGCTTTCTTT.

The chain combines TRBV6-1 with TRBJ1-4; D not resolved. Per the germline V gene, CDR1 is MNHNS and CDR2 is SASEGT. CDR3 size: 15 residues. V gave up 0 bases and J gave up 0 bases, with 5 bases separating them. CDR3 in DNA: TGTGCCAGCAGTGAAGCCAGAGCAACTAATGAAAAACTGTTTTTT. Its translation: CASSEARATNEKLFF.

Here the CDR3 reads CASRPGGRGFYDNEQFF. CDR3 DNA sequence: TGTGCCAGCCGCCCGGGGGGTAGGGGGTTCTATGACAATGAGCAGTTCTTC. J is TRBJ2-1 and V is TRBV7-9; D is possibly TRBD2 (7 bases). The CDR3 contains 17 residues. Germline CDR1 SEHNR, CDR2 FQNEAQ (reference sequence). Trimming stripped 8 bases from V and 5 bases from J, with 25 bases between. The full variable domain, completed using reference TRBV7-9 and TRBJ2-1, is DTGVSQNPRHKITKRGQNVTFRCDPISEHNRLYWYRQTLGQGPEFLTYFQNEAQLEKSRLLSDRFSAERPKGSFSTLEIQRTEQGDSAMYLCASRPGGRGFYDNEQFFGPGTRLTVL.